The 7 T cell receptor beta chains reported below all come from one sample, sequenced in a study of OX40 agonist ivuxolimab in advanced cancers. Sequencing was performed with immunoSEQ multiplex PCR; in TCRdb, only in-frame clones are kept and a portion is missing. The repertoire has roughly 64,000 clones, roughly 80% of them found once; the top ten carry roughly 5.1%. Material: CD4+ or CD8+ T cells sorted from blood, obtained in a trial of the OX40 agonist ivuxolimab. The origin of the receptors is an adult with an advanced solid tumor such as melanoma, head and neck, liver or kidney cancer.

The chain recombines TRBV5-1 with TRBJ2-5; TRBD1 aligns across 7 bases. The CDR3 length is 15 residues. Germline V CDR1 and CDR2: SGHRS, YFSETQ. After removal of 7 bases from V and 5 bases from J, the junction contained 14 bases not matched to a gene. The CDR3 loop reads CASSFSTGSSETQYF. The CDR3 nucleotides read TGCGCCAGCTCCTTCTCGACAGGGAGTTCGGAGACCCAGTACTTC.

This clone came up a few times. Relative to the germline gene, one junction end is altered; a read error may explain this. The rearrangement joins TRBV10-1 to TRBJ1-1, with unresolved D. Germline CDR1 and CDR2: WNHNN and SYGVQD (reference sequence). This CDR3 has 13 amino acids. Here the CDR3 reads CASSESGNPEAFF. In nucleotides, the CDR3 is TGCGCCAGCAGTGAGTCAGGGAACCCTGAAGCTTTCTTT.

The rearrangement links TRBV30 to TRBJ1-6, with a weak D call TRBD1 (6 bases). Germline V CDR1 and CDR2: GTSNPN, SVGIG (reference sequence). The CDR3 is 14 residues long. With 1 base removed from V and 10 bases from J, the gap between germline ends came to 14 bases. The CDR3, as DNA: TGTGCCTGGAGTGGGAGGACAAGGGGGTCACCCCTCCACTTT. This gives the protein CAWSGRTRGSPLHF.

The rearrangement joins TRBV6-1 to TRBJ1-5; D ambiguous. The CDR3 extends over 14 amino acids. Germline V gene sequence: CDR1 MNHNS, CDR2 SASEGT. V lost 1 base and J lost 1, with 5 bases in between. The CDR3 DNA follows: TGTGCCAGCAGTGAAGTTGTCAGCAATCAGCCCCAGCATTTT. Translated, it gives CASSEVVSNQPQHF.

The chain uses TRBV5-4 and TRBJ2-3; D possibly corresponds to TRBD2 (5 bases). Germline CDR1 SGHNT, CDR2 YYREEE (reference sequence). Trimming shortened V by 4 bases and J by 4 bases, and 13 bases separated the two germline ends. This CDR3 spans 14 amino acids. The CDR3 reads CASSMRAGADTQYF. The DNA for the CDR3 is TGTGCCAGCAGCATGAGGGCCGGCGCAGATACGCAGTATTTT. Full variable domain (remainder filled in from reference TRBV5-4 and TRBJ2-3): ETGVTQSPTHLIKTRGQQVTLRCSSQSGHNTVSWYQQALGQGPQFIFQYYREEENGRGNFPPRFSGLQFPNYSSELNVNALELDDSALYLCASSMRAGADTQYFGPGTRLTVL.

The gene calls are TRBV7-2 and TRBJ2-7; 10 positions match TRBD2. Germline CDR1 reads SGHTA; CDR2 reads FQGNSA. There are 14 residues in the CDR3. Trimming at V came to 5 bases and at J to 6 bases, leaving 7 bases not matched to a gene. As DNA, the CDR3 is TGTGCCAGCAGCCTAAGCGGGAGGGCCGGCGAGCAGTACTTC. Translation gives CASSLSGRAGEQYF.

This clone has at least ten counts. As DNA, the CDR3 is TGTGCCAGCAGTCTGACAGGGGATGAGCAGTTCTTC. Translation: CASSLTGDEQFF. V usage is TRBV6-6 and J usage is TRBJ2-1; 8 bases fit TRBD1. V lost 5 bases and J lost 8; bases outside the gene matches: 2. The CDR3 runs to 12 residues. Per germline, CDR1 MNHNY and CDR2 SVGAGI (reference sequence).